This note documents a single T cell receptor beta chain sequence. The sample originates from a study of blood T cell repertoires in COVID-19. Study summary: PBMCs, B-cell-depleted T cells, or T cells were the source of the cDNA or gDNA that made up the material.

CDR1 is MNHEY and CDR2 is SVGAGI in the germline V gene. Trimming pared 2 bases from V and 9 bases from J, leaving 14 bases between. This CDR3 comprises 14 residues. The assay was immunoSEQ multiplex PCR, and TCRdb's table has in-frame clones only and misses some. The sample yields 100,000 to 150,000 clones, around 87% seen once. The clonotype originates from a woman aged 60-70 years with acute or convalescent COVID-19. The chain carries TRBV6-5 and TRBJ2-1; no clear D gene. The specimen was peripheral blood. The CDR3 loop reads CASSYTWLGPEQFF. The CDR3 region has the DNA TGTGCCAGCAGTTACACCTGGCTAGGTCCTGAGCAGTTCTTC.